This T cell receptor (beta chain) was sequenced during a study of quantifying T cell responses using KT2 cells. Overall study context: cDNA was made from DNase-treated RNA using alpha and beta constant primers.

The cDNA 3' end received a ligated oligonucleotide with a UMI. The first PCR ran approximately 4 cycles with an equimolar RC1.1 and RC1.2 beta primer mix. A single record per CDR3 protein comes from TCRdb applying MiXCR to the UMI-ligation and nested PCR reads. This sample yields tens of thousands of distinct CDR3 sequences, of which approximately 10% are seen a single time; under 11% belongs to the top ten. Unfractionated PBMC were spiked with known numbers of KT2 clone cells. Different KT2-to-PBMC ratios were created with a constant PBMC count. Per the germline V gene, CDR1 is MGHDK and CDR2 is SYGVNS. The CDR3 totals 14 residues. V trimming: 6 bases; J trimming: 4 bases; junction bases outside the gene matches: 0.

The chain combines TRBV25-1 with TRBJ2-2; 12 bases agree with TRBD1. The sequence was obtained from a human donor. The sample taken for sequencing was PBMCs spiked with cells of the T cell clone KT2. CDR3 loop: CASRGQGATGELFF. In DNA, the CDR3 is TGTGCCAGCAGGGGACAGGGGGCCACCGGGGAGCTGTTTTTT. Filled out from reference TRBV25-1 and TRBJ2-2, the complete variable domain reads EADIYQTPRYLVIGTGKKITLECSQTMGHDKMYWYQQDPGMELHLIHYSYGVNSTEKGDLSSESTVSRIRTEHFPLTLESARPSHTSQYLCASRGQGATGELFFGEGSRLTVL.